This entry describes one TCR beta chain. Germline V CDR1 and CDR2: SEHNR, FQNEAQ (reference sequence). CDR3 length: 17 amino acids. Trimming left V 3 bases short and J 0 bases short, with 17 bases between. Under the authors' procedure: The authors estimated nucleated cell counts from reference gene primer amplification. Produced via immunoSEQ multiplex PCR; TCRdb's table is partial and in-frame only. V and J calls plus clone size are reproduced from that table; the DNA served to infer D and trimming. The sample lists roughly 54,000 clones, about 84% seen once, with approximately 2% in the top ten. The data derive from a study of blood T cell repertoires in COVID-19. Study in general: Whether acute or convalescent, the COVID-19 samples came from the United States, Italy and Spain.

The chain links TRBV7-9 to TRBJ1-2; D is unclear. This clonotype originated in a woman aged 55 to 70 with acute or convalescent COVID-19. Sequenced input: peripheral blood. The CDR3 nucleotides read TGTGCCAGCAGCTTCCGAGCCGTTAACGGAGCTAACTATGGCTACACCTTC. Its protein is CASSFRAVNGANYGYTF.